Below, 8 T cell receptor beta chains from the same sample are listed, as sequenced in a study of graft-versus-host responses after intestinal transplantation. This table comes from immunoSEQ multiplex PCR, and its TCRdb copy is limited to in-frame clones, with some not included. The repertoire consists of around 12,000 clones, with 90% to 95% occurring once and the leading ten covering about 4.4%. The sequenced sample was PBMCs, obtained around 3 years after intestinal transplantation. The receptors come from a human patient who received an intestinal transplant, so some T cells may come from the graft donor.

The chain employs TRBV7-3 and TRBJ2-5; 7 positions agree with TRBD2. With V trimmed by 5 bases and J by 5 bases, 5 bases remained unmatched. The CDR3 length is 13 residues. Germline values: CDR1 SGHTA, CDR2 FQGTGA. The CDR3 is CASSPGGGETQYF. The CDR3 nucleotides read TGTGCCAGCAGCCCGGGAGGCGGGGAGACCCAGTACTTC.

This rearrangement joins TRBV7-2 to TRBJ1-1; possible D gene TRBD1, 6 bases. The CDR3 runs to 15 residues. Trimming cost V 4 bases and J 7 bases, with 19 bases left between them. In germline, CDR1 is SGHTA, CDR2 FQGNSA. CDR3 coding DNA: TGTGCCAGCAGCTCATGGGGGGGGCGTGTTGGTGAAGCTTTCTTT. It encodes CASSSWGGRVGEAFF.

The chain carries TRBV7-9 and TRBJ1-2; no clear D gene. The CDR3 is 14 amino acids. The V and J ends lost 5 bases and 2 bases respectively, with 12 bases between them. CDR1 SEHNR and CDR2 FQNEAQ come from the germline V gene (reference sequence). DNA of the CDR3: TGTGCCAGCAGCCCGTATGCGGGGAACTATGGCTACACCTTC. Its translation is CASSPYAGNYGYTF.

This chain uses TRBV7-2 with TRBJ1-5; D unclear. V was cut by 1 base and J by 7 bases, with 8 bases left in between. The CDR3 sequence is 13 residues long. CDR1 and CDR2 (germline): SGHTA, FQGNSA. In nucleotides, the CDR3 is TGTGCCAGCAGCTTAGTCGCGGGGCAGCCCCAGCATTTT. The encoded protein is CASSLVAGQPQHF.

The chain carries TRBV25-1 and TRBJ2-3; 11 bases are a match to TRBD2. CDR1 MGHDK and CDR2 SYGVNS come from the germline V gene. V trimming: 2 bases; J trimming: 7 bases; junction bases outside the gene matches: 5. CDR3 length: 15 residues. The CDR3: CASSEPRLAGNTQYF. The CDR3, as DNA: TGTGCCAGCAGTGAACCGAGACTAGCGGGGAATACGCAGTATTTT.

J is TRBJ1-2 and V is TRBV19; D is unresolved. The V end was cut by 1 base, the J end by 8 bases, with 17 bases between. This CDR3 has 15 amino acids. Germline CDR1 and CDR2: LNHDA and SQIVND (reference sequence). The CDR3, as DNA: TGTGCCAGTAGTATAGGCGGCCTGGAGCGGGCCGGCTACACCTTC. It codes for CASSIGGLERAGYTF.

V is TRBV27 and J is TRBJ1-1; 7 bases are shared with TRBD1. V was clipped by 7 bases and J by 7 bases; unmatched bases: 12. The CDR3 totals 14 residues. The germline V gene has CDR1 MNHEY and CDR2 SMNVEV (reference sequence). CDR3 sequence reads: CASKRGTVGGEAFF. The CDR3 DNA is TGTGCCAGCAAGAGAGGGACAGTGGGTGGTGAAGCTTTCTTT.

This clone has more than one count but fewer than ten. The chain is built from TRBV4-2 and TRBJ1-1, with D uncertain. CDR1 and CDR2 (germline): LGHNA, YNFKEQ. The CDR3 contains 13 residues. Trimming stripped 0 bases from V and 10 bases from J, with 12 bases between. The CDR3 here is CASSQDRLGRAFF. CDR3 DNA: TGTGCCAGCAGCCAAGACCGACTTGGTCGAGCTTTCTTT.